A selection of T cell receptor beta chains follows, all from one sample in a study of control samples from healthy donors and cancer patients. Profiled with immunoSEQ multiplex PCR; TCRdb holds only in-frame clones, not every one. Found here are some 190,000 clones, over 80% of them singletons; the top ten hold approximately 1.8%. Sequenced input: blood. The source of these receptors is a man aged 30 to 39 in good health. Each CDR3 is given with its conserved first and last residue. Each record gives: clone size, J gene, D gene, V gene, CDR3 protein, CDR3 DNA. A D gene is named only where the DNA matches it firmly. Clone size is not always given. Where it is, it says once, few, many or a class for expanded clones.

. | TRBJ2-3 | . | TRBV6-6 | CASSNNLRTVQATQYF | TGTGCCAGCAGTAACAACCTAAGGACAGTTCAAGCTACGCAGTATTTT
. | TRBJ1-6 | TRBD1 | TRBV27 | CASRDRVNSPLHF | TGTGCCAGCCGCGACAGGGTAAATTCACCCCTCCACTTT
. | TRBJ1-2 | . | TRBV3-1/TRBV3-2 | CASSRVTGHINYGYTF | TGTGCCAGCAGCCGTGTAACGGGACATATTAACTATGGCTACACCTTC
. | TRBJ2-2 | . | TRBV30 | CAWKEGVTGELFF | TGTGCCTGGAAGGAAGGGGTCACCGGGGAGCTGTTTTTT
. | TRBJ2-3 | . | TRBV6-1 | CASSEVGYTDTQYF | TGTGCCAGCAGTGAAGTAGGCTACACAGATACGCAGTATTTT
. | TRBJ1-3 | . | TRBV11-2 | CASTQSNTIYF | TGTGCCAGCACCCAATCCAACACCATATATTTT
. | TRBJ2-3 | . | TRBV5-1 | CASSEQLGRAYF | TGCGCCAGCAGCGAACAACTAGGGCGGGCATATTTT
. | TRBJ1-2 | . | TRBV21-1 | CASSKEGGHGYTF | TGTGCCAGCAGCAAAGAGGGGGGGCATGGCTACACCTTC
. | TRBJ2-7 | . | TRBV30 | CAWSRKQAYEQYF | TGTGCCTGGAGTAGGAAACAGGCCTACGAGCAGTACTTC
. | TRBJ2-2 | TRBD2 | TRBV10-3 | CAISIAGGTNTGELFF | TGTGCCATCTCCATAGCGGGGGGCACCAACACCGGGGAGCTGTTTTTT
. | TRBJ1-1 | . | TRBV5-5 | CASSFGAQEQLVTEAFF | TGTGCCAGCAGTTTTGGGGCCCAGGAGCAGTTGGTTACTGAAGCTTTCTTT
. | TRBJ1-3 | . | TRBV12-3/TRBV12-4 | CASEEGERAIYF | TGTGCCAGCGAGGAGGGGGAGAGGGCCATATATTTT
. | TRBJ1-1 | . | TRBV9 | CASSVEGANTEAFF | TGTGCCAGCAGCGTAGAGGGAGCGAACACTGAAGCTTTCTTT
. | TRBJ1-1 | . | TRBV5-6 | CASSFGYDTEGAFF | TGTGCCAGCAGCTTTGGGTATGACACGGAGGGAGCTTTCTTT
. | TRBJ2-1 | . | TRBV7-9 | CASSTSGRPTYNEQFF | TGTGCCAGCAGCACGTCGGGCCGTCCGACCTACAATGAGCAGTTCTTC
. | TRBJ1-6 | TRBD1 | TRBV18 | CASSPGTGYNSPLHF | TGTGCCAGCTCACCGGGGACAGGCTATAATTCACCCCTCCACTTT
. | TRBJ1-1 | TRBD1 | TRBV5-3 | CARSTTGGIGNTEAFF | TGTGCCAGAAGCACGACAGGGGGTATAGGCAACACTGAAGCTTTCTTT
. | TRBJ1-5 | . | TRBV2 | CASSDSALHLDQPQHF | TGTGCCAGCAGTGATTCAGCCCTTCATTTGGATCAGCCCCAGCATTTT
. | TRBJ2-1 | . | TRBV5-4 | CASSGGTGTYNEQFF | TGTGCCAGCAGCGGCGGGACGGGTACCTACAATGAGCAGTTCTTC
. | TRBJ2-3 | . | TRBV4-2 | CASSQVVGERTDTQYF | TGTGCCAGCAGCCAAGTTGTGGGGGAGCGCACAGATACGCAGTATTTT
. | TRBJ1-6 | . | TRBV12-3/TRBV12-4 | CASTGTWGSPLHF | TGTGCCAGCACCGGGACCTGGGGTTCACCCCTCCACTTT
. | TRBJ2-1 | TRBD1 | TRBV27 | CAGGQGPNEQFF | TGTGCCGGGGGACAGGGGCCCAATGAGCAGTTCTTC
. | TRBJ2-3 | TRBD1 | TRBV3-1/TRBV3-2 | CASSQGGQGGEDTQYF | TGTGCCAGCAGCCAAGGCGGACAGGGTGGTGAGGATACGCAGTATTTT
. | TRBJ1-6 | TRBD1 | TRBV19 | CASSLVGRGPGSPLHF | TGTGCCAGTAGTCTCGTCGGCAGGGGGCCAGGTTCACCCCTCCACTTT
. | TRBJ1-1 | . | TRBV5-1 | CASSFRGTDTEAFF | TGCGCCAGCAGCTTTAGAGGGACGGACACTGAAGCTTTCTTT
. | TRBJ2-3 | . | TRBV2 | CASMRSWAGAMPDTQYF | TGTGCCAGCATGAGGAGTTGGGCAGGGGCGATGCCAGATACGCAGTATTTT
. | TRBJ2-7 | TRBD1 | TRBV7-9 | CASSPRQGPREQYF | TGTGCCAGCAGCCCCCGACAGGGTCCGCGCGAGCAGTACTTC
. | TRBJ2-7 | . | TRBV2 | CASSDVGTIEQYF | TGTGCCAGCAGTGATGTCGGGACAATCGAGCAGTACTTC
. | TRBJ1-5 | TRBD1 | TRBV3-1/TRBV3-2 | CASSRTGEDQPQHF | TGTGCCAGCAGCCGGACAGGGGAAGATCAGCCCCAGCATTTT
. | TRBJ2-7 | . | TRBV14 | CASSPLRAGEQYF | TGTGCCAGCAGCCCCCTCAGAGCGGGTGAGCAGTACTTC
. | TRBJ2-7 | . | TRBV3-1/TRBV3-2 | CASSHGKSYEQYF | TGTGCCAGCAGCCACGGGAAATCCTACGAGCAGTACTTC
. | TRBJ2-3 | TRBD1 | TRBV10-1 | CASSQRTGWDTQYF | TGCGCCAGCAGTCAAAGGACAGGGTGGGATACGCAGTATTTT
. | TRBJ2-3 | . | TRBV5-1 | CASSLTGPTIQGDTQYF | TGCGCCAGCAGCCTCACGGGGCCGACCATTCAAGGAGATACGCAGTATTTT
. | TRBJ2-7 | . | TRBV7-7 | CASSRIIRAKQVYEQYF | TGTGCCAGCAGCCGCATTATCCGGGCCAAGCAAGTCTACGAGCAGTACTTC
few | TRBJ2-2 | . | TRBV6-4 | CASSFDRGGTGELFF | TGTGCCAGCAGCTTCGACAGGGGAGGGACCGGGGAGCTGTTTTTT
once | TRBJ1-2 | TRBD1 | TRBV3-1/TRBV3-2 | CASSPDDRARNGYTF | TGTGCCAGCAGCCCGGACGACAGGGCCCGGAATGGCTACACCTTC
. | TRBJ1-2 | . | TRBV7-9 | CASSSPRDTHEGYTF | TGTGCCAGCAGCTCCCCCCGGGACACCCACGAGGGCTACACCTTC
. | TRBJ2-1 | . | TRBV27 | CASSFRETSYNEQFF | TGTGCCAGCAGTTTCAGGGAGACAAGTTACAATGAGCAGTTCTTC
. | TRBJ1-3 | TRBD1 | TRBV7-8 | CASSLGTGTGSGNTIYF | TGTGCCAGCAGCTTAGGAACCGGGACAGGCTCTGGAAACACCATATATTTT
. | TRBJ1-4 | TRBD1 | TRBV19 | CASKPEGGVEKLFF | TGTGCCAGTAAGCCTGAAGGGGGCGTTGAAAAACTGTTTTTT
. | TRBJ1-1 | . | TRBV6-4 | CASRKEGGMNTEAFF | TGTGCCAGCAGGAAAGAGGGGGGGATGAACACTGAAGCTTTCTTT
. | TRBJ1-4 | TRBD1 | TRBV18 | CASSPARGPGEKLFF | TGTGCCAGCTCACCAGCGAGGGGGCCTGGTGAAAAACTGTTTTTT
. | TRBJ1-5 | . | TRBV7-9 | CASTGHSNQPQHF | TGTGCCAGCACGGGTCATAGCAATCAGCCCCAGCATTTT
. | TRBJ1-2 | . | TRBV27 | CASSSTGYGYTF | TGTGCCAGCAGTTCGACAGGTTATGGCTACACCTTC
. | TRBJ1-5 | . | TRBV5-1 | CASSPRGGLQPQHF | TGCGCCAGCAGCCCCCGCGGGGGCTTGCAGCCCCAGCATTTT
. | TRBJ1-4 | TRBD1 | TRBV11-2 | CASSATWDRGNEKLFF | TGTGCCAGCAGCGCTACCTGGGACAGGGGGAATGAAAAACTGTTTTTT
. | TRBJ1-1 | TRBD1 | TRBV5-1 | CASSLVLQGEAEAFF | TGCGCCAGCAGCTTGGTGCTACAGGGGGAGGCTGAAGCTTTCTTT
. | TRBJ2-1 | . | TRBV2 | CASSEAEDRIELTQFF | TGTGCCAGCAGTGAAGCGGAGGATCGAATAGAATTAACGCAGTTCTTC